The sequence of this TCR beta chain was determined in a study of molecular identifiers for immune sequencing clone quantification. Library preparation followed earlier protocols using designated TCR primers. TCRdb recomputed calls from the PCR reads with MiXCR, one row per CDR3 protein. The data hold under 100,000 distinct CDR3 sequences, with around 25% observed a single time. Every naive CD8 library was made from between about 17,000 and 1,000,000 sorted cells with 10%, 30% or 50% RNA. This clonotype was sampled from a human donor in good health. Some libraries in this study had Jurkat cell RNA spiked in. Sample: naive CD8+ T cells from blood, with Jurkat cell RNA spiked in. Subset here: FACS-sorted CD8+CD4-CCR7+CD45RA+ naive T cells.

CDR3 sequence: CASSPRDSLSYEQYF. For the CDR3, the DNA is TGTGCCAGCAGCCCCAGAGACAGCCTCTCCTACGAGCAGTACTTC. The rearrangement links TRBV7-9 to TRBJ2-7; tentative D call: TRBD1 (5 bases). The germline gives CDR1 SEHNR, CDR2 FQNEAQ (reference sequence). The CDR3 spans 15 residues. Trimming removed 5 bases at V and 0 bases at J, with 14 bases between.